This TCR beta chain was identified during a study of cytomegalovirus exposure and HLA in healthy donors. Study outcomes and limitations: In all likelihood, a cluster of highly shared sequence variants was a sequencing artifact.

PCR employed 60 Vbeta and 13 Jbeta primers. Repertoires were generated with immunoSEQ multiplex PCR, while TCRdb's copy carries only in-frame clones and drops some. The repertoire includes some 130,000 clones, about 76% of them detected once, and roughly 3.8% sits in the top ten. As for this clone: The target antigen is unknown.

Sequenced sample: PBMCs. This clonotype was obtained from a male donor in good health and CMV-seronegative.

The CDR3 is CASSLDDRVLDTIYF. The CDR3 region has the DNA TGCGCCAGCAGCTTGGACGACAGGGTTTTGGACACCATATATTTT. The rearrangement joins TRBV5-1 to TRBJ1-3; 7 bases are a match to TRBD1. V dropped 0 bases and J dropped 8; count of bases not matched to a gene: 8. Looked up from germline, CDR1 is SGHRS and CDR2 is YFSETQ. The CDR3 totals 15 residues.